These 4 T cell receptor beta chains were sequenced from one sample in a study of Ad26.COV2.S vaccination and SARS-CoV-2 variants. The protocol was immunoSEQ multiplex PCR, while the TCRdb copy is restricted to in-frame clones and leaves out a portion. The sample has some 480,000 clones, around 85% seen once. The sample's treatment: approximately 18 received Ad26.COV2.S at low or high dose, single or two shots; about five received placebo; per-sample allocation not given. Day 63 after the first injection of vaccine or placebo was the sampling time. Sequenced here: peripheral blood, sampled in a trial of Ad26.COV2.S vaccine versus placebo. All receptors derive from a person aged 18-65 years who received the Ad26.COV2.S COVID-19 vaccine or a placebo.

The chain combines TRBV29-1 with TRBJ2-7; no definite D call. This CDR3 is 12 amino acids long. Trimming pared 5 bases from V and 1 base from J, leaving 9 bases between. Germline lookup yields CDR1 SQVTM and CDR2 ANQGSEA. The CDR3 sequence: CSVTGPSYEQYF. The CDR3 DNA is TGCAGCGTTACCGGGCCGTCCTACGAGCAGTACTTC.

The chain combines TRBV4-3 with TRBJ2-2, with D possibly matching TRBD1 (6 bases). The CDR3 sequence is 18 residues long. CDR1 LGHNA and CDR2 YSLEER come from the germline V gene. Trimming removed 0 bases at V and 0 bases at J, with 14 bases between. CDR3 DNA sequence: TGCGCCAGCAGCCAAGATACAGGGCCCTCTCCGAACACCGGGGAGCTGTTTTTT. Protein sequence: CASSQDTGPSPNTGELFF.

This chain connects TRBV3-1 (or the pseudogene TRBV3-2) to TRBJ2-1; the match to TRBD2 covers 8 bases. This CDR3 has 16 amino acids. The J segment lost 4 bases and the V segment lost 6 bases, leaving 11 bases of the junction unmatched. Germline-derived CDR1 and CDR2 are LGHDT and YNNKEL (reference sequence). DNA for the CDR3: TGTGCCAGCAGTTCACCGGGGGGGGTAGGATACAATGAGCAGTTCTTC. Translated, it gives CASSSPGGVGYNEQFF.

The chain has TRBV9 and TRBJ2-7; possibly TRBD2 for D (5 bases). Trimming left V 3 bases short and J 5 bases short, with 12 bases between. CDR1 is SGDLS and CDR2 is YYNGEE in the germline V gene. The length of the CDR3 is 13 residues. The CDR3, as DNA: TGTGCCAGCAGCGCCTCGGGGTTCGACGAGCAGTACTTC. Translation gives CASSASGFDEQYF.